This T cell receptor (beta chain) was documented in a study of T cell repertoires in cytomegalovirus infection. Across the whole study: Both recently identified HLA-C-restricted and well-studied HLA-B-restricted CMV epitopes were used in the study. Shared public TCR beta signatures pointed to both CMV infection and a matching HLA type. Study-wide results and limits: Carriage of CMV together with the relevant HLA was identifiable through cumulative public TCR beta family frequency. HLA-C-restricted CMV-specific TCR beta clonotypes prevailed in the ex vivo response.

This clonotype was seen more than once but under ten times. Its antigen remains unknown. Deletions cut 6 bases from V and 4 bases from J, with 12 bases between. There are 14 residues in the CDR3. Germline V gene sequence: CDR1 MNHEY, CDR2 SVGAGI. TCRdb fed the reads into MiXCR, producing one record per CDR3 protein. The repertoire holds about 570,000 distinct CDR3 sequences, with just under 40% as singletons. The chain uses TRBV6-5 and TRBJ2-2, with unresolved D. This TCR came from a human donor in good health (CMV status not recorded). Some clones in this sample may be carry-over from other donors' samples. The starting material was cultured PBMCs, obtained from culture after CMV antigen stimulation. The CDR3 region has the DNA TGTGCCAGCAGGGGGTTCGCCACCACCGGGGAGCTGTTTTTT. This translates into CASRGFATTGELFF.